Below, 14 T cell receptor beta chains from the same sample are listed, as sequenced in a study of shared clonotypes between healthy human individuals. The data were produced by immunoSEQ multiplex PCR, yet TCRdb's version contains in-frame clones alone and is incomplete. The repertoire has a few hundred thousand clones, approximately 70% of them found once; the top ten carry approximately 10%. The sample was memory CD4+ T cells sorted from blood. Subset noted: CD45RA-negative fraction. Receptors were obtained from a man aged 30 to 39 in good health.

In its sample, this clone was seen a few times. The chain combines TRBV7-9 with TRBJ2-3, with 7 bases that match TRBD1. With 5 bases clipped from V and 3 bases from J, the junction kept 5 bases outside the gene matches. This CDR3 contains 14 residues. From germline, CDR1 is SEHNR and CDR2 FQNEAQ (reference sequence). The CDR3 DNA reads TGTGCCAGCAGCCCGGGACAGCTAACAGATACGCAGTATTTT. Translation gives CASSPGQLTDTQYF. The whole variable domain, filled in from reference TRBV7-9 and TRBJ2-3, reads DTGVSQNPRHKITKRGQNVTFRCDPISEHNRLYWYRQTLGQGPEFLTYFQNEAQLEKSRLLSDRFSAERPKGSFSTLEIQRTEQGDSAMYLCASSPGQLTDTQYFGPGTRLTVL.

The chain is built from TRBV14 and TRBJ1-1; D unresolved. Germline CDR1 reads SGHDN; CDR2 reads FVKESK. Trimming stripped 0 bases from V and 10 bases from J, with 15 bases between. This CDR3 has 14 amino acids. The CDR3 DNA reads TGTGCCAGCAGCCAAGATTGGCGGGGAGGTGTAGCTTTCTTT. Translated, it gives CASSQDWRGGVAFF.

In its sample, this clone was seen a few times. This chain connects TRBV5-4 to TRBJ2-5; TRBD2 matches 9 bases. V was pared by 0 bases and J by 8 bases, with 11 bases of the junction left unmatched. CDR1 and CDR2 (germline): SGHNT, YYREEE (reference sequence). CDR3 length equals 16 residues. CDR3 nucleotide sequence: TGTGCCAGCAGCTTGGGACTAGCGGAAAGGGCAGATACCCAGTACTTC. Amino acids: CASSLGLAERADTQYF.

The genes are TRBV28 and TRBJ2-2; D is perhaps TRBD1 (6 bases). CDR3 length: 13 residues. Germline CDR1 is MDHEN and CDR2 is SYDVKM. Written as DNA, the CDR3 is TGTGCTACAGGGCCCCGATCCACCGGGGAGCTGTTTTTT. Translation: CATGPRSTGELFF. Combining the CDR3 with reference TRBV28 and TRBJ2-2 gives the whole variable domain DVKVTQSSRYLVKRTGEKVFLECVQDMDHENMFWYRQDPGLGLRLIYFSYDVKMKEKGDIPEGYSVSREKKERFSLILESASTNQTSMYLCATGPRSTGELFFGEGSRLTVL.

The chain couples TRBV19 to TRBJ2-1, with D possibly TRBD2 on 5 matching bases. This CDR3 is built from 16 residues. Germline V gives CDR1 LNHDA, CDR2 SQIVND (reference sequence). Trimming removed 3 bases from V and 0 bases from J, with 12 bases in between. DNA of the CDR3: TGTGCCAGTAGTATCTCTGGGAGCTACTCCTACAATGAGCAGTTCTTC. Translated, it gives CASSISGSYSYNEQFF.

This clone came up a few times. V and J are TRBV19 and TRBJ2-7; a weak D match, TRBD2 (6 bases). The ends were cut back, 3 bases at V and 4 bases at J, with 13 bases in the middle. The germline V gene has CDR1 LNHDA and CDR2 SQIVND (reference sequence). There are 14 residues in the CDR3. The CDR3: CASSMVGSLYEQYF. CDR3 DNA: TGTGCCAGTAGTATGGTCGGGAGTCTTTACGAGCAGTACTTC.

This chain joins TRBV28 and TRBJ2-1; 8 positions agree with TRBD2. CDR3 length equals 15 residues. The germline CDR1 and CDR2 sequences are MDHEN and SYDVKM. Trimming removed 4 bases from V and 9 bases from J; junction bases left unmatched: 11. The CDR3 DNA reads as TGTGCCAGCAGTTCCCTTGCGGCGGGAGGAGGTGAGCAGTTCTTC. Its translation is CASSSLAAGGGEQFF.

This clone was detected a few times. The chain links TRBV29-1 to TRBJ1-2; 9 bases fit TRBD1. Losses at the gene ends were 2 bases for V and 6 bases for J; bases not matched to a gene: 4. There are 13 residues in the CDR3. In germline, CDR1 is SQVTM, CDR2 ANQGSEA. The CDR3 spells CSVERTGENGYTF. The CDR3 DNA follows: TGCAGCGTTGAAAGGACAGGGGAGAATGGCTACACCTTC.

Only a few counts were recorded for this clone. Other nucleotide sequences from this sample produce the same CDR3. The chain combines TRBV7-3 with TRBJ2-5; D unresolved. Trimming took 2 bases from V and 2 from J, leaving 6 bases between them. Germline V gene data show CDR1 as SGHTA and CDR2 as FQGTGA. This CDR3 has 13 residues. DNA for the CDR3: TGTGCCAGCAGCTTATCTGGTCAAGAGACCCAGTACTTC. Translating it yields CASSLSGQETQYF. The full variable domain, in which reference TRBV7-3 and TRBJ2-5 provide the parts outside the CDR3, is GAGVSQTPSNKVTEKGKYVELRCDPISGHTALYWYRQSLGQGPEFLIYFQGTGAADDSGLPNDRFFAVRPEGSVSTLKIQRTERGDSAVYLCASSLSGQETQYFGPGTRLLVL.

The gene calls are TRBV9 and TRBJ1-3; D not resolved. Trimming stripped 0 bases from V and 0 bases from J, with 13 bases between. The length of the CDR3 is 17 residues. Germline lookup yields CDR1 SGDLS and CDR2 YYNGEE. This CDR3 reads CASSVGDPTRSGNTIYF. Here the CDR3 DNA reads TGTGCCAGCAGCGTAGGAGACCCGACCCGCTCTGGAAACACCATATATTTT.

J is TRBJ2-7 and V is TRBV14, with 8 bases fitting TRBD2. Germline CDR1 SGHDN, CDR2 FVKESK. J gave up 3 bases and V 0 bases, and 7 bases lay outside the gene matches. This CDR3 is 16 amino acids long. The CDR3 here is CASSQDGLASFYEQYF. CDR3 nucleotides: TGTGCCAGCAGCCAAGATGGACTAGCATCGTTCTACGAGCAGTACTTC.

This clone appeared a single time. The rearrangement joins TRBV5-4 to TRBJ2-5, with D maybe TRBD2 (5 bases). The CDR3 extends over 12 amino acids. V was pared by 5 bases and J by 0 bases, with 5 bases between. Per the germline V gene, CDR1 is SGHNT and CDR2 is YYREEE (reference sequence). The CDR3 bases are TGTGCCAGCAGGAGGGACCAAGAGACCCAGTACTTC. The encoded protein is CASRRDQETQYF.

The chain employs TRBV5-4 and TRBJ2-1, with 13 positions matching TRBD2. Germline-derived CDR1 and CDR2 are SGHNT and YYREEE (reference sequence). Germline trimming cut 4 bases from V and 1 base from J; bases unmatched to any gene: 2. The CDR3 is made up of 16 amino acids. This CDR3 is CASSQGLAGSYNEQFF. The DNA of the CDR3 is TGTGCCAGCAGCCAGGGACTAGCGGGGTCCTACAATGAGCAGTTCTTC.

The chain joins TRBV28 to TRBJ2-1, with 7 nucleotides matching TRBD1. CDR3 length: 16 residues. Losses at the gene ends were 6 bases for V and 5 bases for J; bases not matched to a gene: 13. The germline V gene encodes CDR1 MDHEN and CDR2 SYDVKM. CDR3 residues: CASRHLKGAMNNEQFF. In nucleotides, the CDR3 is TGTGCCAGCAGGCACCTTAAGGGGGCTATGAACAATGAGCAGTTCTTC.